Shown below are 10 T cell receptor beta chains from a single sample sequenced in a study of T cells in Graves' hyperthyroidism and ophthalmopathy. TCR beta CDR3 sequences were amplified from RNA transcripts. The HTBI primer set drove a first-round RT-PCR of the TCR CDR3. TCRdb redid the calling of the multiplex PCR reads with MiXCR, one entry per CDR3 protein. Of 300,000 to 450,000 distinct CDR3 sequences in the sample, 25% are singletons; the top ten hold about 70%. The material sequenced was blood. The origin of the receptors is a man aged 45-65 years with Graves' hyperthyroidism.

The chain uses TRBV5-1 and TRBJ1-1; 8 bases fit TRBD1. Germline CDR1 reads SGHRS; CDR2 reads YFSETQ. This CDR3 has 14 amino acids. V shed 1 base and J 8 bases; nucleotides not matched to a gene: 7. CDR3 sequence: CASSLIPGGEEAFF. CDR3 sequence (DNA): TGCGCCAGCAGCTTGATTCCAGGGGGCGAGGAAGCTTTCTTT.

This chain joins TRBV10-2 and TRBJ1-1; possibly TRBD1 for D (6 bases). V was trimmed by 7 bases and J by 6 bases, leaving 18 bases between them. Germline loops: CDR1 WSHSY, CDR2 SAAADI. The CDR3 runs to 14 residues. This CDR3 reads CASTFRTGSAEAFF. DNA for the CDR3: TGCGCCAGCACCTTCAGAACAGGGTCGGCTGAAGCTTTCTTT.

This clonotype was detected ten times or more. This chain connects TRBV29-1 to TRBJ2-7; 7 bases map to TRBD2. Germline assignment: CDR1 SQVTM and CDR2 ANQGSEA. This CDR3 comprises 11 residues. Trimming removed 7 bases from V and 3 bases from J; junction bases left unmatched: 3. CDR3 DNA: TGCAGCGCCGGGACTATCTACGAGCAGTACTTC. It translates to CSAGTIYEQYF.

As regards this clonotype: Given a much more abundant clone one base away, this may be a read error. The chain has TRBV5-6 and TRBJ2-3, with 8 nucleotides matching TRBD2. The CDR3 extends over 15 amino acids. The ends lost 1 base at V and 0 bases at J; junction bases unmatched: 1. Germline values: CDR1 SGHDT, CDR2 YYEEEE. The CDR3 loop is CASSLSSGSTDTQYF. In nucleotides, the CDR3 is TGTGCCAGCAGCTTGTCTAGCGGGAGCACAGATACGCAGTATTTT.

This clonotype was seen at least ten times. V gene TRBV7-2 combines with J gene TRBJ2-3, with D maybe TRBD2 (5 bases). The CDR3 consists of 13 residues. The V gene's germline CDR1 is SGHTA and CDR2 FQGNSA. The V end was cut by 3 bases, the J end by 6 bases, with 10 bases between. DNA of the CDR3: TGTGCCAGCAGCTTTGGGCGGGTGGATACGCAGTATTTT. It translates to CASSFGRVDTQYF. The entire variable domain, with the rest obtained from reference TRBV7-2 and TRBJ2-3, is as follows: GAGVSQSPSNKVTEKGKDVELRCDPISGHTALYWYRQSLGQGLEFLIYFQGNSAPDKSGLPSDRFSAERTGGSVSTLTIQRTQQEDSAVYLCASSFGRVDTQYFGPGTRLTVL.

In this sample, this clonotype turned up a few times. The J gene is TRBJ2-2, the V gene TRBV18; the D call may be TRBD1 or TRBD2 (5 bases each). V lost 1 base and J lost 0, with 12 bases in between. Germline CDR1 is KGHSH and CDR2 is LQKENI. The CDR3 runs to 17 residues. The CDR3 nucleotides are TGTGCCAGCTCACCACGAGGTCGGGGCGCGAACACCGGGGAGCTGTTTTTT. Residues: CASSPRGRGANTGELFF.

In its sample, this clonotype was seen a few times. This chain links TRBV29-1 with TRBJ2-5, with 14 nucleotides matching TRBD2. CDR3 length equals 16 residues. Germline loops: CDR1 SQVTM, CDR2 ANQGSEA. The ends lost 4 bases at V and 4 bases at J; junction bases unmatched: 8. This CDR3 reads CSVGGTSGRTSETQYF. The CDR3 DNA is TGCAGCGTTGGGGGGACTAGCGGGAGAACTTCAGAGACCCAGTACTTC.

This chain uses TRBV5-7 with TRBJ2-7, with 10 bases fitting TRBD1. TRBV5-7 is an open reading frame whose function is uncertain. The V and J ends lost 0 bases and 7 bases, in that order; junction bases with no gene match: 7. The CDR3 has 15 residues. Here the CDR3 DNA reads TGTGCCAGCAGCTTGGGCGGGACAGGGGCTCGGGAGCAGTACTTC. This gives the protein CASSLGGTGAREQYF.

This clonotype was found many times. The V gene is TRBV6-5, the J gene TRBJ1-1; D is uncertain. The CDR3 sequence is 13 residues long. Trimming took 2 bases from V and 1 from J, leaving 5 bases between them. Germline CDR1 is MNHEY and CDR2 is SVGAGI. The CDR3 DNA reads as TGTGCCAGCAGTTACCAGCGGAACACTGAAGCTTTCTTT. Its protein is CASSYQRNTEAFF.

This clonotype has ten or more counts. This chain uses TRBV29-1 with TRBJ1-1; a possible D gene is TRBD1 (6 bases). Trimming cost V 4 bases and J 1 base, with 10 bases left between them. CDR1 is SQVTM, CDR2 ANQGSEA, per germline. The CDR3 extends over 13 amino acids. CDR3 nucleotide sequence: TGCAGCGTTGCCCCGACAGGGAACACTGAAGCTTTCTTT. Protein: CSVAPTGNTEAFF.